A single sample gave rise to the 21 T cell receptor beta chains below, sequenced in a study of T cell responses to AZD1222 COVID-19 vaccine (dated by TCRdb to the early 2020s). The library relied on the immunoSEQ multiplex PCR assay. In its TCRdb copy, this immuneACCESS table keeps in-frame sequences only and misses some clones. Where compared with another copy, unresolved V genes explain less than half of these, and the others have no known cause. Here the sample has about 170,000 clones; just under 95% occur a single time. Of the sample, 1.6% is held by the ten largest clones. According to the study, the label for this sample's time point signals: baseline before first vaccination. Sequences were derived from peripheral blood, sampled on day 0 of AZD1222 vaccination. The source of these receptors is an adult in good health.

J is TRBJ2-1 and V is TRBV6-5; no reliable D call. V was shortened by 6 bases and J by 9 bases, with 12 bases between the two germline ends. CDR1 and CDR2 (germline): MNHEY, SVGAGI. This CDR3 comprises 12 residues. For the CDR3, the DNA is TGTGCCAGCAGCGCACCGTATGGTGAGCAGTTCTTC. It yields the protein CASSAPYGEQFF.

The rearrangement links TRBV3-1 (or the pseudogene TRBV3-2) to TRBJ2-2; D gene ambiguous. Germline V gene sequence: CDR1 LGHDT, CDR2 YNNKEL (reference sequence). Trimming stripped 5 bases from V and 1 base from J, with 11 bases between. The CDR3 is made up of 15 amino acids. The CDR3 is CASSSRGLNTGELFF. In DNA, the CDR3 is TGTGCCAGCAGCTCCCGCGGTCTGAACACCGGGGAGCTGTTTTTT.

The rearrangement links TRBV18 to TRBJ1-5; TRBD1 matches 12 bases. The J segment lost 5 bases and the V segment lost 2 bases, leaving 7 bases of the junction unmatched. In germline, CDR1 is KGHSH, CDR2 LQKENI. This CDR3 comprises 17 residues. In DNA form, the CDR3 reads TGTGCCAGCTCACCATCGCCCGGGACAGGGGGCGATCAGCCCCAGCATTTT. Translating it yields CASSPSPGTGGDQPQHF.

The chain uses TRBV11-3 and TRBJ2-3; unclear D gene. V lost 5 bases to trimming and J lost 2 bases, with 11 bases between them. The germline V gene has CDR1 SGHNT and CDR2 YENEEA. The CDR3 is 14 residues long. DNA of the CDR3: TGTGCCAGCAGCCCGACAATTTACACAGATACGCAGTATTTT. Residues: CASSPTIYTDTQYF. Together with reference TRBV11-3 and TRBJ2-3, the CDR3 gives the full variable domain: EAGVVQSPRYKIIEKKQPVAFWCNPISGHNTLYWYLQNLGQGPELLIRYENEEAVDDSQLPKDRFSAERLKGVDSTLKIQPAELGDSAVYLCASSPTIYTDTQYFGPGTRLTVL.

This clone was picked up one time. The CDR3 DNA reads as TGTGCCACCTTAACAGGGGACTCTGGAAACACCATATATTTT. Translation gives CATLTGDSGNTIYF. The chain uses TRBV10-3 and TRBJ1-3, with TRBD1 matching 7 bases. Trimming at V came to 10 bases and at J to 0 bases, leaving 6 bases not matched to a gene. The CDR3 consists of 14 residues. CDR1 ENHRY and CDR2 SYGVKD come from the germline V gene.

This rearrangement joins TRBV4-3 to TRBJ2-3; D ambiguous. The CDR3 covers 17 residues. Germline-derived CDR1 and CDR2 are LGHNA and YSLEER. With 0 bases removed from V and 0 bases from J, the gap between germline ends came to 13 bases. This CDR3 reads CASSQDRLVPSTDTQYF. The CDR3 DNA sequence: TGCGCCAGCAGCCAAGATCGCTTAGTTCCTAGCACAGATACGCAGTATTTT.

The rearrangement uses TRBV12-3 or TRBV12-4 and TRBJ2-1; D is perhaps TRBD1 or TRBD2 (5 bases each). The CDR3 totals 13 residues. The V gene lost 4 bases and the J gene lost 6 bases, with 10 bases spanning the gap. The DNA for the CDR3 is TGTGCCAGCAGTTCGGGACGACTCAATGAGCAGTTCTTC. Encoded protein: CASSSGRLNEQFF.

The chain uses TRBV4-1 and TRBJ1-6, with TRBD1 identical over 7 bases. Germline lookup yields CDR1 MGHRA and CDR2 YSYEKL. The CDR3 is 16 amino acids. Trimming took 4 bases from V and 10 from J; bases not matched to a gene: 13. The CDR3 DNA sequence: TGCGCCAGCAGCCTTACTACGGACAGGACTATCTCACCCCTCCACTTT. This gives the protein CASSLTTDRTISPLHF.

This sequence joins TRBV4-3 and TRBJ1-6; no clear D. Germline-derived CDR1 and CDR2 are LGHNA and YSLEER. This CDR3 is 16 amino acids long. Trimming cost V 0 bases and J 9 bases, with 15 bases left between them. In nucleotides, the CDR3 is TGCGCCAGCAGCCAAGATGCAACAGAGCGGGCTTCACCCCTCCACTTT. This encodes CASSQDATERASPLHF.

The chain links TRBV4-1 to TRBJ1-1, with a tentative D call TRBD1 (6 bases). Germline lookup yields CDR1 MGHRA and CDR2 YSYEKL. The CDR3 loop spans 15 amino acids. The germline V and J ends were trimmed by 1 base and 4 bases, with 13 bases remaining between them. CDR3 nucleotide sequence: TGCGCCAGCAGCCAAGTCTTCAGGGGAGGCACTGAAGCTTTCTTT. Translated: CASSQVFRGGTEAFF.

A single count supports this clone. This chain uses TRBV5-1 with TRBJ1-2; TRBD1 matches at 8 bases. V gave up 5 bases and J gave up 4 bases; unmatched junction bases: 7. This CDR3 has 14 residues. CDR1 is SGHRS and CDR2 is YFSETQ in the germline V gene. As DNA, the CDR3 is TGCGCCAGCAGTCGGACAGGGACGGGCTATGGCTACACCTTC. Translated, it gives CASSRTGTGYGYTF.

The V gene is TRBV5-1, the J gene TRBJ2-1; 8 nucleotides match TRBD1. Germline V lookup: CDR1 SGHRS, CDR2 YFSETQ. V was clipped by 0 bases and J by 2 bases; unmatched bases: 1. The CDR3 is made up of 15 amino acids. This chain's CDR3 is CASSLGQGPYNEQFF. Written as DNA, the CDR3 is TGCGCCAGCAGCTTGGGACAGGGGCCCTACAATGAGCAGTTCTTC.

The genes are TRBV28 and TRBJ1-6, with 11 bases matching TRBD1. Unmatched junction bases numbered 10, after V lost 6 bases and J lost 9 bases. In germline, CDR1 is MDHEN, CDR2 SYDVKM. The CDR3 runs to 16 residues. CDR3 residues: CASSSGTGGILSPLHF. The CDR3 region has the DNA TGTGCCAGCAGCTCCGGGACAGGGGGAATCCTTTCACCCCTCCACTTT.

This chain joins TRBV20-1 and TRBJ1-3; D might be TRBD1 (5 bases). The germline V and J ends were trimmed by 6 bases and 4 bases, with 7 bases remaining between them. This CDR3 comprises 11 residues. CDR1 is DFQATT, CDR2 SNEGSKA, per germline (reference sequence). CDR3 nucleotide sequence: TGCAGTGCGAGACAGGGAAACACCATATATTTT. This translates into CSARQGNTIYF.

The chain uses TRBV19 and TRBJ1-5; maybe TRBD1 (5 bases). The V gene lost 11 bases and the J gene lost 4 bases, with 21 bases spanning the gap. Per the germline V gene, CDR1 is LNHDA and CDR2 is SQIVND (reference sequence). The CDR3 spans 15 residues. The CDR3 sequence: CASKRGQISNQPQHF. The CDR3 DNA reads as TGTGCCTCGAAGAGGGGCCAGATCTCGAATCAGCCCCAGCATTTT.

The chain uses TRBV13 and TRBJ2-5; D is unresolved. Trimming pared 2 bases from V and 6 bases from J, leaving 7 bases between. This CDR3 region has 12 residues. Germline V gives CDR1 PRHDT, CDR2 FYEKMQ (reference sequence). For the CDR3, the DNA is TGTGCCAGCAGCTTATTGGGTAAGACCCAGTACTTC. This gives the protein CASSLLGKTQYF.

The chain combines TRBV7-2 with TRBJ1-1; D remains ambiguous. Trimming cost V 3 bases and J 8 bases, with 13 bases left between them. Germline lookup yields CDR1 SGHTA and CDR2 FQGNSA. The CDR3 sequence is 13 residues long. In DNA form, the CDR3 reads TGTGCCAGCAGCTTGGGAGCTCCCACGGAAGCTTTCTTT. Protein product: CASSLGAPTEAFF.

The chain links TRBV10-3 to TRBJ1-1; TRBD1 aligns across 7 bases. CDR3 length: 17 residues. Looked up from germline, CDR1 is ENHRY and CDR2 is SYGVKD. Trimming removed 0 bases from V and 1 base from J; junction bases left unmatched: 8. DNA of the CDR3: TGTGCCATCAGTGAGTCTTTGTCGAGGGGGCCGAACACTGAAGCTTTCTTT. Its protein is CAISESLSRGPNTEAFF.

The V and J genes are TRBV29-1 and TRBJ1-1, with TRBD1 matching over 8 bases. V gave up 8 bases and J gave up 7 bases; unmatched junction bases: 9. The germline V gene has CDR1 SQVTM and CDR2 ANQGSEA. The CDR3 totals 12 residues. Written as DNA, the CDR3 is TGCAGCACTGACAGGGGCCCAAATGAAGCTTTCTTT. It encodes CSTDRGPNEAFF.

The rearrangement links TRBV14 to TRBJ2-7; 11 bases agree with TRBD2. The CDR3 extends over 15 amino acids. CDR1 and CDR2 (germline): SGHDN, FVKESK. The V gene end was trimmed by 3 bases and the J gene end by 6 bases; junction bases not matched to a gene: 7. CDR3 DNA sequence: TGTGCCAGCAGCCAGAATAGCGGGAGGGCCAGCGAGCAGTACTTC. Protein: CASSQNSGRASEQYF.

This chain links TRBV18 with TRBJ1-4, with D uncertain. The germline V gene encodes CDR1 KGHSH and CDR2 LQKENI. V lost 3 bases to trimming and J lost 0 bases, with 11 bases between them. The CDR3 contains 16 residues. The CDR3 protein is CASSPATHATNEKLFF. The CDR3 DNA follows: TGTGCCAGCTCACCTGCGACACATGCAACTAATGAAAAACTGTTTTTT.